This T cell receptor (beta chain) was obtained from a study of CD8 T cells in cerebrospinal fluid in Alzheimer's disease. The study, taken as a whole, reports: No causal link between EBV and Alzheimer's follows from EBV-specific cerebrospinal fluid TCRs, authors warned. Expanded clones of at least 3% were commoner in Alzheimer's patients than healthy subjects. In mild cognitive impairment or Alzheimer's disease, the biggest CSF clone made up more TCRs than in controls.

CDR1 and CDR2 from the germline V gene are SGHTS and YDEGEE. The CDR3 spans 17 residues. This clonotype shows up as medium-sized by frequency. Its specificity is unknown. 10X single-cell V(D)J and 5' gene-expression libraries profiled CSF cells. With the 10x single-cell sequencing reads reprocessed, TCRdb shows one record per CDR3 protein and no DNA. The ten most abundant clones cover 18% of a sample with around 1,200 distinct CDR3 sequences. J is TRBJ2-7 and V is TRBV5-8; lacking DNA, the TRBD2 call made by TCRdb goes unchecked. Sequences were obtained from cerebrospinal fluid. This receptor was obtained from a human donor with Parkinson's disease. CDR3 loop: CASSLNPGTSVTYEQYF.